A selection of T cell receptor beta chains follows, all from one sample in a study of T cells after yellow fever vaccination. TCRdb processed the 5' RACE reads anew with MiXCR; each CDR3 protein has one entry. Seen here are some 560,000 distinct CDR3 sequences, less than 20% observed once, and the top ten hold 17%. The sample here was PBMCs, taken 5 to 6 days after the first yellow fever vaccination. These receptors were obtained from a man aged 18-30 years who received the YFV17D yellow fever vaccine. Both conserved end residues are part of each CDR3. The D gene is left open where the match is weak. The size of a clone is reported for some rows only, either as once, few or many, or as a class for expanded clones.

J | V | D | size | DNA | CDR3
TRBJ2-7 | TRBV5-1 | TRBD1 | few | TGCGCCAGCAGCTTGGGACGGACAGGGGGCGCCGAGCAGTACTTC | CASSLGRTGGAEQYF
TRBJ2-1 | TRBV15 | TRBD1 | - | TGTGCCACCAGCAGAGCCGGGGCAGGGGGCAATGAGCAGTTCTTC | CATSRAGAGGNEQFF
TRBJ2-6 | TRBV20-1 | - | few | TGCAGTGCCCGCGACGACTCTGGGGCCAACGTCCTGACTTTC | CSARDDSGANVLTF
TRBJ1-2 | TRBV10-3 | - | - | TGTGCCATCAGTGAGTCGAGTGCAGGGTATGGCTACACCTTC | CAISESSAGYGYTF
TRBJ2-1 | TRBV4-1 | TRBD2 | - | TGCGCCAGCAGCCGGCCCGGGAGGGGGTCCTACAATGAGCAGTTCTTC | CASSRPGRGSYNEQFF
TRBJ1-2 | TRBV4-3 | - | - | TGCGCCAGCAGCCAAGAGGCGCAGTTCGGGACCAGAAACTATGGCTACACCTTC | CASSQEAQFGTRNYGYTF
TRBJ2-3 | TRBV6-1 | - | - | TGTGCCAGCAGTGACCGACATCAGGGGGATACGCAGTATTTT | CASSDRHQGDTQYF
TRBJ2-5 | TRBV5-1 | - | - | TGCGCCAGCAGCTCAGGTATTACCGCCTTCGAAACCCAGTACTTC | CASSSGITAFETQYF
TRBJ2-7 | TRBV7-9 | - | many | TGTGCCAGCAGCTCGACGACGGGCTCCTACGAGCAGTACTTC | CASSSTTGSYEQYF
TRBJ2-4 | TRBV4-1 | - | few | TGCGCCAGCAGCCAAGGGGAAAACATTCAGTACTTC | CASSQGENIQYF
TRBJ1-6 | TRBV7-2 | - | - | TGTGCCAGCAGGAGAGGTTATTCAGATCTCCTCCACTTT | CASRRGYSDLLHF
TRBJ2-5 | TRBV6-5 | TRBD2 | few | TGTGCCAGCAGTTCCGGACTAGCGGGGGGTTGGAAGACCCAGTACTTC | CASSSGLAGGWKTQYF
TRBJ2-4 | TRBV7-8 | TRBD1 | - | TGTGCCAGCAGCTTAAGTCGGACAGGGCTTCAGGGTAAAAACATTCAGTACTTC | CASSLSRTGLQGKNIQYF
TRBJ2-2 | TRBV2 | - | - | TGTGCCAGCGGCCGGTTGGGGACCGGGGAGCTGTTTTTT | CASGRLGTGELFF
TRBJ2-5 | TRBV2 | TRBD2 | - | TGTGCCACCCTTAGCGGGGTTGGAGAGACCCAGTACTTC | CATLSGVGETQYF
TRBJ1-1 | TRBV12-3/TRBV12-4 | - | few | TGTGCCAGCAGTTTTAACGGTGGCACTGAAGCTTTCTTT | CASSFNGGTEAFF
TRBJ2-2 | TRBV12-3/TRBV12-4 | - | few | TGTGCCAGCAGAAAACTTGGCCTGTCGGGGGAGCTGTTTTTT | CASRKLGLSGELFF
TRBJ2-5 | TRBV12-3/TRBV12-4 | - | many | TGTGCCAGCAGTTTAAATTGGGGGAGGGAGACCCAGTACTTC | CASSLNWGRETQYF